These 9 T cell receptor beta chains share one sample of origin, sequenced in a study of T cells in localized non-small cell lung cancer. Clones were sequenced by immunoSEQ multiplex PCR, and TCRdb holds only the in-frame ones, with some missing. The repertoire consists of several thousand clones, with approximately 90% occurring once and the leading ten covering 4.6%. The sample consisted of peripheral blood mononuclear cells, taken before any cancer treatment. The receptors shown here come from a male donor at least 60 years old with stage II lung adenocarcinoma.

This chain joins TRBV7-2 and TRBJ1-1; D possibly corresponds to TRBD1 (5 bases). This CDR3 contains 13 residues. V gave up 1 base and J gave up 7 bases, with 10 bases separating them. Germline CDR1 and CDR2: SGHTA and FQGNSA. The CDR3 coding sequence is TGTGCCAGCAGCTTAGGGGCAGGGCTTGAAGCTTTCTTT. Encoded protein: CASSLGAGLEAFF. Full variable domain (remainder filled in from reference TRBV7-2 and TRBJ1-1): GAGVSQSPSNKVTEKGKDVELRCDPISGHTALYWYRQSLGQGLEFLIYFQGNSAPDKSGLPSDRFSAERTGGSVSTLTIQRTQQEDSAVYLCASSLGAGLEAFFGQGTRLTVV.

This clone was recorded once. The gene calls are TRBV7-3 and TRBJ1-1, with TRBD1 identical over 7 bases. CDR3 length equals 16 residues. The germline CDR1 and CDR2 sequences are SGHTA and FQGTGA. Trimming cost V 2 bases and J 1 base; bases outside gene matches: 7. CDR3 amino acids: CASSLAGGISNTEAFF. CDR3 sequence (DNA): TGTGCCAGCAGCTTAGCAGGGGGGATATCGAACACTGAAGCTTTCTTT.

The chain links TRBV5-1 to TRBJ2-1; 9 nucleotides agree with TRBD1. V shed 3 bases, J shed 7 bases, and the junction held 14 bases outside the gene matches. Germline CDR1 is SGHRS and CDR2 is YFSETQ. The CDR3 is made up of 17 amino acids. CDR3 nucleotide sequence: TGCGCCAGCAGCTCCCCCGGGACAGGGAAACGGAGGAATGAGCAGTTCTTC. This translates into CASSSPGTGKRRNEQFF.

V gene TRBV5-1 combines with J gene TRBJ1-6; D not resolved. In germline, CDR1 is SGHRS, CDR2 YFSETQ. V shed 6 bases and J shed 8 bases, with 15 bases lying between them. There are 14 residues in the CDR3. The DNA of the CDR3 is TGCGCCAGCAACGACGGCTGGATGGATTCACCCCTCCACTTT. It specifies CASNDGWMDSPLHF.

V usage is TRBV5-8 and J usage is TRBJ1-2; D perhaps matches TRBD1 (6 bases). Germline V gene data show CDR1 as SGHTS and CDR2 as YDEGEE. V gave up 5 bases and J gave up 4 bases, with 15 bases separating them. This CDR3 spans 14 amino acids. CDR3 protein: CASSSARGRYGYTF. The CDR3 nucleotides read TGTGCCAGCAGTTCTGCCCGGGGGCGCTATGGCTACACCTTC.

The chain is built from TRBV7-2 and TRBJ1-6, with D tentatively TRBD1 (6 bases). CDR3 length equals 12 residues. Germline CDR1 and CDR2: SGHTA and FQGNSA. V was trimmed by 5 bases and J by 14 bases, leaving 13 bases between them. The CDR3 region has the DNA TGTGCCAGCAGCCCTCTAGGGGGGACCCTCCACTTT. This sequence encodes CASSPLGGTLHF.

The genes are TRBV7-2 and TRBJ2-3; 7 bases map to TRBD1. Germline CDR1 SGHTA, CDR2 FQGNSA. V shed 11 bases and J 5 bases; nucleotides not matched to a gene: 10. This CDR3 region has 13 residues. CDR3 protein: CALDRFDGDTQYF. CDR3 in DNA: TGTGCCCTGGACAGGTTCGATGGAGATACGCAGTATTTT.

The chain joins TRBV6-5 to TRBJ2-3, with 7 positions matching TRBD2. The ends lost 5 bases at V and 2 bases at J; junction bases unmatched: 4. Germline CDR1 and CDR2: MNHEY and SVGAGI. This CDR3 is 14 amino acids long. The CDR3, as DNA: TGTGCCAGCAGTCCGGGAGGTGTCACAGATACGCAGTATTTT. Translated, it gives CASSPGGVTDTQYF.

The rearrangement joins TRBV6-5 to TRBJ1-2; 7 nucleotides line up with TRBD1. The germline V gene encodes CDR1 MNHEY and CDR2 SVGAGI. Trimming took 0 bases from V and 5 from J; bases not matched to a gene: 9. The CDR3 contains 16 residues. The CDR3 loop reads CASSYSVWGQRYGYTF. CDR3 bases: TGTGCCAGCAGTTACTCGGTATGGGGACAGAGATATGGCTACACCTTC.